A single sample gave rise to the 30 T cell receptor beta chains below, sequenced in a study of cytomegalovirus exposure and HLA in healthy donors. This PCR relied on a set of 60 Vbeta primers and 13 Jbeta primers. Produced via immunoSEQ multiplex PCR; TCRdb's table is partial and in-frame only. The sample holds roughly 150,000 clones; 65% to 85% are singletons and the top ten take approximately 1.2%. Sequenced sample: PBMCs. The origin of the receptors is a boy aged 2 to 10 in good health and CMV-seronegative.

CDR3 sequence: CASSPRGATTEAFF. CDR3 DNA: TGTGCCAGTAGCCCGCGGGGGGCAACTACTGAAGCTTTCTTT. The chain joins TRBV19 to TRBJ1-1; tentatively, D is TRBD1 (6 bases). This CDR3 region has 14 residues. CDR1 is LNHDA and CDR2 is SQIVND in the germline V gene (reference sequence). V lost 6 bases and J lost 5, with 16 bases in between.

This sequence joins TRBV12-5 and TRBJ2-1; 8 bases line up with TRBD1. Trimming took 1 base from V and 3 from J; bases not matched to a gene: 5. Germline values: CDR1 LGHNT, CDR2 FRNRAP. The CDR3 is 16 residues long. CDR3: CASGLALDRVYNEQFF. CDR3 nucleotide sequence: TGTGCTAGTGGTTTGGCCCTGGACAGGGTCTACAATGAGCAGTTCTTC.

This clone appeared a few times. This CDR3 reads CASSFSSSYNEQFF. The CDR3 region has the DNA TGCGCCAGCAGCTTTTCTAGCTCCTACAATGAGCAGTTCTTC. This chain joins TRBV5-1 and TRBJ2-1; no firm D call. V lost 2 bases, J lost 0 bases, and 6 bases lay in between. Germline CDR1 SGHRS, CDR2 YFSETQ. The CDR3 runs 14 residues.

This chain uses TRBV11-1 with TRBJ2-1, with D possibly being TRBD1 (5 bases). The length of the CDR3 is 13 residues. Germline lookup yields CDR1 SGHAT and CDR2 FQDESV (reference sequence). V dropped 8 bases and J dropped 2 bases, with 10 bases sitting between them. CDR3 protein: CASRGQPYNEQFF. Written as DNA, the CDR3 is TGTGCCAGCCGAGGACAACCCTACAATGAGCAGTTCTTC.

This clone has a single count. The chain combines TRBV4-1 with TRBJ1-5; D perhaps matches TRBD1 (5 bases). The germline V gene encodes CDR1 MGHRA and CDR2 YSYEKL. CDR3 length equals 17 residues. Trimming took off 1 base at V and 3 bases at J, with 16 bases between the two ends. The chain's CDR3 is CASSQVTLPGVNQPQHF. The CDR3 nucleotides are TGCGCCAGCAGCCAAGTCACACTCCCGGGGGTCAATCAGCCCCAGCATTTT.

The gene calls are TRBV5-1 and TRBJ1-2, with D perhaps matching TRBD1 (6 bases). V was trimmed by 3 bases and J by 8 bases, leaving 14 bases between them. Germline V gene lookup returns CDR1 SGHRS and CDR2 YFSETQ. This CDR3 is built from 13 residues. The CDR3: CASSSVQDRGYTF. CDR3 sequence (DNA): TGCGCCAGCAGCTCCGTTCAAGACAGGGGCTACACCTTC.

CDR3 coding DNA: TGTGCCAGCAGCTTCGGCGGCAGGGATGCCTACGAGCAGTACTTC. Its translation: CASSFGGRDAYEQYF. The J gene is TRBJ2-7, the V gene TRBV7-2; D might be TRBD1 (5 bases). This CDR3 region has 15 residues. Germline loops: CDR1 SGHTA, CDR2 FQGNSA. V was shortened by 3 bases and J by 2 bases, with 14 bases between the two germline ends.

The CDR3 DNA sequence: TGTGCCAGCAGCTTAGAGCGGGGGGGCACAGATACGCAGTATTTT. This codes for CASSLERGGTDTQYF. The chain is built from TRBV11-2 and TRBJ2-3, with 8 bases aligning to TRBD2. J gave up 1 base and V 0 bases, and 0 bases lay outside the gene matches. Germline CDR1 SGHAT, CDR2 FQNNGV. The CDR3 is 15 amino acids.

The V gene is TRBV7-6, the J gene TRBJ2-3; perhaps TRBD1 as D (6 bases). Trimming pared 5 bases from V and 4 bases from J, leaving 7 bases between. This CDR3 contains 12 residues. The germline CDR1 and CDR2 sequences are SGHVS and FNYEAQ. The CDR3 nucleotides are TGTGCCAGCAGCGAGGGGGCAGATACGCAGTATTTT. Amino acids: CASSEGADTQYF.

Concerning this clone: Mismatch with germline at one junction end may stem from a read error. This chain joins TRBV5-4 and TRBJ1-1; TRBD1 might be the D (5 bases). Germline lookup yields CDR1 SGHNT and CDR2 YYREEE (reference sequence). The CDR3 is made up of 15 amino acids. CDR3: CASSLVSTMGTEAFF. The CDR3 DNA sequence: TGTGCCAGCAGCTTGGTCAGTACGATGGGGACTGAAGCCTTCTTT.

This chain uses TRBV25-1 with TRBJ2-7; D is perhaps TRBD2 (7 bases). The CDR3 length is 16 residues. Germline lookup yields CDR1 MGHDK and CDR2 SYGVNS. V lost 1 base, J lost 6 bases, and 19 bases lay in between. The DNA of the CDR3 is TGTGCCAGCAGTGAATTGGGGGCGGGGGAAAGCGGCGAGCAGTACTTC. Translation gives CASSELGAGESGEQYF.

This sequence joins TRBV7-2 and TRBJ2-1; TRBD2 agrees at 10 bases. V shed 5 bases, J shed 4 bases, and the junction held 5 bases outside the gene matches. Germline loops: CDR1 SGHTA, CDR2 FQGNSA. This CDR3 region has 15 residues. CDR3 coding DNA: TGTGCCAGCAGCCATAGCGGGAGGTTATACAATGAGCAGTTCTTC. It encodes CASSHSGRLYNEQFF.

The chain couples TRBV25-1 to TRBJ2-7; TRBD2 matches 8 bases. The CDR3 consists of 16 residues. Germline CDR1 reads MGHDK; CDR2 reads SYGVNS. Trimming took 3 bases from V and 0 from J; bases not matched to a gene: 7. Here the CDR3 reads CASSDPSGGSSYEQYF. In DNA form, the CDR3 reads TGTGCCAGCAGTGACCCGTCGGGAGGGTCCTCCTACGAGCAGTACTTC.

V is TRBV20-1 and J is TRBJ2-1; no clear D gene. The germline gives CDR1 DFQATT, CDR2 SNEGSKA (reference sequence). The CDR3 length is 11 residues. The V and J ends lost 1 base and 6 bases respectively, with 4 bases between them. CDR3 coding DNA: TGCAGTGCTAGAGCGCGCAATGAGCAGTTCTTC. Translated, it gives CSARARNEQFF.

This clone was seen more than once but under ten times. V usage is TRBV7-9 and J usage is TRBJ2-6, with D perhaps TRBD1 (6 bases). Germline CDR1 is SEHNR and CDR2 is FQNEAQ (reference sequence). Trimming stripped 6 bases from V and 1 base from J, with 22 bases between. This CDR3 spans 19 amino acids. CDR3 DNA sequence: TGTGCCAGCAGGAAGACTACAGGGTCTGGGGATTCTGGGGCCAACGTCCTGACTTTC. Translated: CASRKTTGSGDSGANVLTF.

This clone was recorded only once. V is TRBV6-6 and J is TRBJ1-6, with TRBD1 as a possible D gene (5 bases). The germline V and J ends were trimmed by 2 bases and 13 bases, with 12 bases remaining between them. The CDR3 contains 13 residues. Per germline, CDR1 MNHNY and CDR2 SVGAGI (reference sequence). For the CDR3, the DNA is TGTGCCAGCAGTTACGGGCAGGGATCCCCCCTCCACTTT. Encoded protein: CASSYGQGSPLHF.

Note on this clone: A read error may account for a junction end that differs from germline. The sample has other DNA sequences that encode this CDR3 too. This sequence joins TRBV7-8 and TRBJ1-5; the D gene is possibly TRBD1 (6 bases). CDR1 and CDR2 from the germline V gene are SGHVS and FQNEAQ. The CDR3 spans 15 residues. CDR3 in amino acids: CASSLETGPGQPQHF. As DNA, the CDR3 is TGTGCTAGCAGCTTAGAAACAGGGCCCGGTCAGCCCCAGCATTTT.

The rearrangement joins TRBV10-3 to TRBJ1-1; D is unresolved. The CDR3 is 14 residues long. V was cut by 4 bases and J by 0 bases, with 9 bases left in between. Germline lookup yields CDR1 ENHRY and CDR2 SYGVKD. CDR3 in DNA: TGTGCCATCAGTGCCGGACTTATGAACACTGAAGCTTTCTTT. Protein sequence: CAISAGLMNTEAFF.

The genes are TRBV7-9 and TRBJ1-4; 7 bases agree with TRBD1. After removal of 3 bases from V and 4 bases from J, the junction contained 8 bases not matched to a gene. This CDR3 has 16 residues. Per germline, CDR1 SEHNR and CDR2 FQNEAQ (reference sequence). The DNA of the CDR3 is TGTGCCAGCAGCTTCCCGACAGGGACATATAATGAAAAACTGTTTTTT. Translation gives CASSFPTGTYNEKLFF.

This clone has only a few counts. The V gene is TRBV5-4, the J gene TRBJ1-2; 8 bases match TRBD1. CDR1 and CDR2 from the germline V gene are SGHNT and YYREEE (reference sequence). With V trimmed by 3 bases and J by 4 bases, 5 bases remained unmatched. The CDR3 is made up of 14 amino acids. This chain's CDR3 is CASSYPGQAYGYTF. The CDR3 nucleotides read TGTGCCAGCAGCTACCCGGGACAGGCCTATGGCTACACCTTC.

The genes are TRBV5-4 and TRBJ1-5, with a tentative D call TRBD1 (6 bases). Between the trimmed V and J ends, which lost 8 bases and 5 bases, there was a span of 35 bases. Germline loops: CDR1 SGHNT, CDR2 YYREEE (reference sequence). The CDR3 is 20 amino acids. The DNA of the CDR3 is TGTGCCAGTCGCTTCGCACCCACGGACAGAAACAATAGCTGGCATCAGCCCCAGCATTTT. This translates into CASRFAPTDRNNSWHQPQHF.

Comment on this clone: The sample contains more than one DNA sequence encoding this CDR3. CDR3 protein: CSVEDSGSGNTGELFF. The DNA for the CDR3 is TGCAGCGTTGAGGATTCCGGTAGCGGGAACACCGGGGAGCTGTTTTTT. The rearrangement uses TRBV29-1 and TRBJ2-2; D might be TRBD2 (6 bases). The CDR3 has 16 amino acids. V dropped 3 bases and J dropped 1 base, with 15 bases sitting between them. Germline CDR1 SQVTM, CDR2 ANQGSEA.

This chain uses TRBV5-1 with TRBJ2-1; 9 bases agree with TRBD1. The CDR3 is made up of 18 amino acids. Germline V gene sequence: CDR1 SGHRS, CDR2 YFSETQ. Trimming at V came to 1 base and at J to 4 bases, leaving 12 bases not matched to a gene. CDR3 in amino acids: CASSLSPSYRGLYNEQFF. The CDR3 nucleotides read TGCGCCAGCAGCTTGTCCCCGTCGTACAGGGGGCTGTACAATGAGCAGTTCTTC.

The rearrangement uses TRBV25-1 and TRBJ1-2; TRBD1 matches at 8 bases. Per the germline V gene, CDR1 is MGHDK and CDR2 is SYGVNS. Trimming removed 0 bases from V and 8 bases from J; junction bases left unmatched: 8. The CDR3 runs to 15 residues. The CDR3: CASSEYAGGYEGYTF. The CDR3 DNA reads as TGTGCCAGCAGTGAATATGCAGGGGGCTATGAGGGCTACACCTTC.

This chain connects TRBV7-8 to TRBJ2-1, with 8 positions matching TRBD2. V was clipped by 4 bases and J by 5 bases; unmatched bases: 13. The CDR3 totals 17 residues. Looked up from germline, CDR1 is SGHVS and CDR2 is FQNEAQ. The chain's CDR3 is CASSYSLIAGLNNEQFF. DNA for the CDR3: TGTGCCAGCAGCTACTCCCTAATAGCGGGGCTAAACAATGAGCAGTTCTTC.

The DNA of the CDR3 is TGTGCCAGCAGCCAAGCAGGGGCTAACTATGGCTACACCTTC. It codes for CASSQAGANYGYTF. The chain uses TRBV14 and TRBJ1-2; perhaps TRBD1 as D (6 bases). Per germline, CDR1 SGHDN and CDR2 FVKESK. V lost 1 base to trimming and J lost 0 bases, with 6 bases between them. The CDR3 has 14 amino acids. The full variable domain, in which reference TRBV14 and TRBJ1-2 provide the parts outside the CDR3, is EAGVTQFPSHSVIEKGQTVTLRCDPISGHDNLYWYRRVMGKEIKFLLHFVKESKQDESGMPNNRFLAERTGGTYSTLKVQPAELEDSGVYFCASSQAGANYGYTFGSGTRLTVV.

A few counts support this clone. The chain carries TRBV19 and TRBJ1-2; D is unclear. The CDR3 contains 12 residues. Looked up from germline, CDR1 is LNHDA and CDR2 is SQIVND (reference sequence). Trimming pared 3 bases from V and 8 bases from J, leaving 10 bases between. The CDR3 DNA sequence: TGTGCCAGTAGTATGGGCCGGTGGGGCTACACCTTC. Translation gives CASSMGRWGYTF.

V is TRBV5-1 and J is TRBJ2-2; D is possibly TRBD1 (5 bases). CDR1 SGHRS and CDR2 YFSETQ come from the germline V gene. The length of the CDR3 is 17 residues. The V and J ends lost 0 bases and 3 bases respectively, with 15 bases between them. CDR3 loop: CASSLVGQPPDTGELFF. CDR3 nucleotides: TGCGCCAGCAGCTTGGTTGGACAACCCCCAGACACCGGGGAGCTGTTTTTT.

This chain uses TRBV9 with TRBJ1-1; the D gene is possibly TRBD1 (6 bases). Germline CDR1 SGDLS, CDR2 YYNGEE. The CDR3 is 14 residues long. V lost 4 bases to trimming and J lost 7 bases, with 17 bases between them. DNA for the CDR3: TGTGCCAGCAGCCCCCTGGCGACAGGCTATGAAGCTTTCTTT. Translated, it gives CASSPLATGYEAFF.

The rearrangement joins TRBV7-2 to TRBJ1-1; the match to TRBD1 covers 7 bases. This CDR3 comprises 18 residues. Germline V CDR1 and CDR2: SGHTA, FQGNSA. V was clipped by 0 bases and J by 0 bases; unmatched bases: 10. CDR3 sequence: CASSLAVLRTGMNTEAFF. In DNA, the CDR3 is TGTGCCAGCAGCTTAGCGGTACTTAGGACAGGAATGAACACTGAAGCTTTCTTT.